These 23 T cell receptor beta chains share one sample of origin, sequenced in a study of CD8 T cells in Susac syndrome. Random hexamers were used to reverse transcribe the RNA input (about 0.5 to 1 ug). Each CDR3 protein gets one entry after TCRdb re-called the immunoSEQ multiplex PCR reads with MiXCR. The sample carries tens of thousands of distinct CDR3 sequences, roughly 91% recorded once. The source material was CD8+ T cells from PBMCs. The receptors derive from a human donor with multiple sclerosis.

V and J are TRBV20-1 and TRBJ1-1; D might be TRBD1 (6 bases). The CDR3 consists of 12 residues. V was pared by 5 bases and J by 6 bases, with 13 bases between. The germline CDR1 and CDR2 sequences are DFQATT and SNEGSKA (reference sequence). In nucleotides, the CDR3 is TGCAGTGCTCCCCCAGGGGACGCTGAAGCTTTCTTT. Translation: CSAPPGDAEAFF.

Here the CDR3 reads CSAFPGTTNEQFF. CDR3 bases: TGCAGTGCTTTCCCCGGGACTACTAATGAGCAGTTCTTC. The rearrangement uses TRBV20-1 and TRBJ2-1, with 7 positions matching TRBD2. The CDR3 covers 13 residues. Germline CDR1 DFQATT, CDR2 SNEGSKA (reference sequence). V trimming: 5 bases; J trimming: 7 bases; junction bases outside the gene matches: 8.

This chain connects TRBV7-8 to TRBJ2-7; no definite D call. Trimming took off 1 base at V and 3 bases at J, with 7 bases between the two ends. This CDR3 comprises 13 residues. Germline assignment: CDR1 SGHVS and CDR2 FQNEAQ. CDR3 sequence (DNA): TGTGCCAGCAGCTTAGGGCGGATCTACGAGCAGTACTTC. It codes for CASSLGRIYEQYF.

In nucleotides, the CDR3 is TGTGCCAGCAGCTTAGCCCCAGGGGGCGCGTACACTGAAGCTTTCTTT. Amino acids: CASSLAPGGAYTEAFF. This chain connects TRBV11-2 to TRBJ1-1, with TRBD1 matching 8 bases. The CDR3 sequence is 16 residues long. Per the germline V gene, CDR1 is SGHAT and CDR2 is FQNNGV. Unmatched junction bases numbered 7, after V lost 1 base and J lost 3 bases.

The rearrangement links TRBV28 to TRBJ1-4, with D perhaps matching TRBD1 (5 bases). Trimming left V 5 bases short and J 4 bases short, with 11 bases between. Per germline, CDR1 MDHEN and CDR2 SYDVKM. This CDR3 contains 14 residues. CDR3 in amino acids: CASSKPGLNEKLFF. The CDR3 DNA is TGTGCCAGCAGTAAACCGGGACTTAATGAAAAACTGTTTTTT.

This chain uses TRBV10-3 with TRBJ2-4, with TRBD1 as a possible D gene (7 bases). CDR1 is ENHRY, CDR2 SYGVKD, per germline. Trimming removed 3 bases from V and 0 bases from J, with 15 bases in between. CDR3 size: 17 residues. The CDR3 spells CAISEIWQGGAKNIQYF. DNA of the CDR3: TGTGCCATCAGTGAAATTTGGCAGGGGGGAGCCAAAAACATTCAGTACTTC.

The rearrangement links TRBV6-5 to TRBJ1-5, with no clear D. The germline V and J ends were trimmed by 4 bases and 0 bases, with 19 bases remaining between them. Germline-derived CDR1 and CDR2 are MNHEY and SVGAGI. CDR3 length: 18 residues. The CDR3 bases are TGTGCCAGCAGTTCAACGGCCCCGGCCCCATATAGCAATCAGCCCCAGCATTTT. Protein product: CASSSTAPAPYSNQPQHF.

CDR3 protein: CASSPVGGINGNTIYF. CDR3 sequence (DNA): TGTGCCAGCAGCCCCGTCGGGGGGATTAATGGAAACACCATATATTTT. V is TRBV7-9 and J is TRBJ1-3, with D perhaps matching TRBD1 (5 bases). The V end lost 5 bases, the J end lost 3 bases, and 17 bases lay between the germline ends. In germline, CDR1 is SEHNR, CDR2 FQNEAQ (reference sequence). There are 16 residues in the CDR3. The entire variable domain, with the rest obtained from reference TRBV7-9 and TRBJ1-3, is as follows: DTGVSQNPRHKITKRGQNVTFRCDPISEHNRLYWYRQTLGQGPEFLTYFQNEAQLEKSRLLSDRFSAERPKGSFSTLEIQRTEQGDSAMYLCASSPVGGINGNTIYFGEGSWLTVV.

The chain carries TRBV18 and TRBJ1-1; 7 bases are a match to TRBD1. The germline gives CDR1 KGHSH, CDR2 LQKENI. The V segment lost 9 bases and the J segment 1 base; nucleotides outside the gene matches: 11. This CDR3 has 15 residues. The CDR3 bases are TGTGCCAGTCCCCGGGAAGGGACAGAGAACACTGAAGCTTTCTTT. This sequence encodes CASPREGTENTEAFF.

V gene TRBV13 combines with J gene TRBJ1-6, with TRBD1 as a possible D gene (6 bases). CDR1 is PRHDT and CDR2 is FYEKMQ in the germline V gene (reference sequence). Trimming took off 5 bases at V and 5 bases at J, with 7 bases between the two ends. The CDR3 runs 13 residues. The CDR3 here is CASSRGDNSPLHF. The CDR3 region has the DNA TGTGCCAGCAGCAGGGGGGATAATTCACCCCTCCACTTT.

The rearrangement uses TRBV4-3 and TRBJ2-3; D uncertain. The germline V gene encodes CDR1 LGHNA and CDR2 YSLEER. This CDR3 comprises 13 residues. The ends were cut back, 0 bases at V and 6 bases at J, with 7 bases in the middle. CDR3 in amino acids: CASSQDRKDTQYF. The CDR3 DNA reads as TGCGCCAGCAGCCAAGATCGAAAGGATACGCAGTATTTT.

This clonotype occurred a few times. The V and J genes are TRBV5-1 and TRBJ2-1; D possibly corresponds to TRBD2 (6 bases). The ends were cut back, 1 base at V and 4 bases at J, with 12 bases in the middle. This CDR3 spans 15 amino acids. The V gene's germline CDR1 is SGHRS and CDR2 YFSETQ. CDR3 sequence (DNA): TGCGCCAGCAGCTTGATCGGGGGAGAGTACAATGAGCAGTTCTTC. Translating gives CASSLIGGEYNEQFF.

The V gene is TRBV5-4, the J gene TRBJ2-2, with a possible D match to TRBD1 (6 bases). Trimming left V 1 base short and J 6 bases short, with 10 bases between. The CDR3 sequence is 14 residues long. Germline V CDR1 and CDR2: SGHNT, YYREEE (reference sequence). For the CDR3, the DNA is TGTGCCAGCAGCTTGTACAGGGCGGCCGGGGAGCTGTTTTTT. It is translated as CASSLYRAAGELFF.

V and J are TRBV6-5 and TRBJ2-7; 7 nucleotides align to TRBD1. Germline CDR1 and CDR2: MNHEY and SVGAGI. Trimming cost V 2 bases and J 6 bases; bases outside gene matches: 1. The CDR3 is 12 residues long. The CDR3 loop is CASSYAGGEQYF. The DNA for the CDR3 is TGTGCCAGCAGTTACGCAGGGGGCGAGCAGTACTTC.

The chain joins TRBV4-1 to TRBJ1-2, with D unclear. There are 13 residues in the CDR3. Deletions cut 0 bases from V and 6 bases from J, with 8 bases between. CDR1 MGHRA and CDR2 YSYEKL come from the germline V gene. DNA for the CDR3: TGCGCCAGCAGCCAAGAGAACAGAAATGGCTACACCTTC. Encoded protein: CASSQENRNGYTF.

The J gene is TRBJ2-1, the V gene TRBV28, with D possibly matching TRBD2 (6 bases). Trimming took off 6 bases at V and 10 bases at J, with 25 bases between the two ends. The length of the CDR3 is 16 residues. The germline V gene has CDR1 MDHEN and CDR2 SYDVKM. CDR3 in DNA: TGTGCCAGCAGCTTAAGCGGGTCCAGCTCCTACACAGAGCAGTTCTTC. This gives the protein CASSLSGSSSYTEQFF.

V usage is TRBV10-3 and J usage is TRBJ2-3; D is possibly TRBD1 or TRBD2 (5 bases each). Trimming shortened V by 5 bases and J by 2 bases, and 11 bases separated the two germline ends. Germline CDR1 is ENHRY and CDR2 is SYGVKD. CDR3 size: 14 residues. The CDR3 coding sequence is TGTGCCATCAGTTCCGAGGGGTACACAGATACGCAGTATTTT. This codes for CAISSEGYTDTQYF.

This clonotype came up a few times. This chain connects TRBV5-6 to TRBJ2-7; D may be TRBD2 (6 bases). This CDR3 comprises 15 residues. Germline-derived CDR1 and CDR2 are SGHDT and YYEEEE. The V gene lost 4 bases and the J gene lost 4 bases, with 18 bases spanning the gap. Here the CDR3 DNA reads TGTGCCAGCAGCGAGGTAGCCGGGGGATGGTACGAGCAGTACTTC. It encodes CASSEVAGGWYEQYF.

This sequence joins TRBV28 and TRBJ2-7; tentatively, D is TRBD1 (5 bases). The CDR3 spans 14 residues. In germline, CDR1 is MDHEN, CDR2 SYDVKM. V lost 7 bases, J lost 3 bases, and 16 bases lay in between. The CDR3 sequence is CASTTGPTRYEQYF. The CDR3 DNA reads TGTGCCAGCACTACAGGCCCAACACGCTACGAGCAGTACTTC.

V and J are TRBV27 and TRBJ2-1, with 11 bases fitting TRBD2. The CDR3 is 16 residues long. V shed 6 bases and J 8 bases; nucleotides not matched to a gene: 12. The V gene's germline CDR1 is MNHEY and CDR2 SMNVEV (reference sequence). The CDR3 DNA is TGTGCCAGCAGCCGACTAGCGGGAAGCTTCATAGATGAGCAGTTCTTC. As protein: CASSRLAGSFIDEQFF.

As to this clonotype: Germline is not matched at one junction end, which may reflect a read error. The chain is built from TRBV5-6 and TRBJ2-5; D is uncertain. Germline CDR1 reads SGHDT; CDR2 reads YYEEEE. The CDR3 spans 13 residues. CDR3 protein: CASSLNYQETQYF. The CDR3, as DNA: TGTGCCAGCAGCTTGAACTACCAGGAGACCCAGTACTTC.

The chain couples TRBV5-6 to TRBJ2-3; 8 bases are a match to TRBD2. This CDR3 spans 17 amino acids. Germline V CDR1 and CDR2: SGHDT, YYEEEE. V lost 3 bases and J lost 0; bases outside the gene matches: 9. CDR3 coding DNA: TGTGCCAGCAGCTACCCCGGACTAGCTGCTAGCACAGATACGCAGTATTTT. Its translation: CASSYPGLAASTDTQYF.

Comments on this clonotype: At one of its ends the junction is not consistent with the germline gene, which may arise from a read error. The chain links TRBV2 to TRBJ2-7; no reliable D call. Germline V gene data show CDR1 as SNHLY and CDR2 as FYNNEI. The CDR3 extends over 11 amino acids. This chain's CDR3 is CVSSEAYEQYF. The DNA of the CDR3 is TGTGTCAGCAGTGAAGCCTACGAGCAGTACTTC.